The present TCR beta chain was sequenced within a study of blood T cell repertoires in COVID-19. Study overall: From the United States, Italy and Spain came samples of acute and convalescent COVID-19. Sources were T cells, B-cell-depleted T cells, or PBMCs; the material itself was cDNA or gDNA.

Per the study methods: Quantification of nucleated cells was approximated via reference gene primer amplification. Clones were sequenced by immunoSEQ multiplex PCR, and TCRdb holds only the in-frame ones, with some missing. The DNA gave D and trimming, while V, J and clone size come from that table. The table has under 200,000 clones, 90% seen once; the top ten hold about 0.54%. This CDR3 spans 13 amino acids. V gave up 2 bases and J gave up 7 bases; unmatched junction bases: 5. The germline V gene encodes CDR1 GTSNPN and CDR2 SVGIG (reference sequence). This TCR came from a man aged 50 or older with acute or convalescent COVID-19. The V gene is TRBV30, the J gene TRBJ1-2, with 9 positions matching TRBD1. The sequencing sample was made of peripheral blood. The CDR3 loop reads CAWSFGTGFGYTF. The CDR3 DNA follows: TGTGCCTGGAGTTTTGGGACAGGGTTTGGCTACACCTTC.